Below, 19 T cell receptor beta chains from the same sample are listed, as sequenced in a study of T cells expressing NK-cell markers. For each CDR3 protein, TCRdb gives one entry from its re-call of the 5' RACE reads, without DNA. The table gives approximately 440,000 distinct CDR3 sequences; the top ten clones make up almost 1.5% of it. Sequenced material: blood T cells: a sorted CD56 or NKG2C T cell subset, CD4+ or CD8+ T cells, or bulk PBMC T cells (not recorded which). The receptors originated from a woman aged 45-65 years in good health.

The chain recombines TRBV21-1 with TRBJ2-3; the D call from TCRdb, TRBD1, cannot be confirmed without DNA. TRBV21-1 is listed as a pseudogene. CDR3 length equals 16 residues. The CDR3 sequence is CASSFRDSYVTDTQYF.

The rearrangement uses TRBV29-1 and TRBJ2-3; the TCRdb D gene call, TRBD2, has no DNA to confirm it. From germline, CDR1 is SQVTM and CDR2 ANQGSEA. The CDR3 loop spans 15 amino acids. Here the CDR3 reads CSVEGLAGSTDTQYF.

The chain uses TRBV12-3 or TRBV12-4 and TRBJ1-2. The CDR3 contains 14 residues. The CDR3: CASSFRQRSYGYTF.

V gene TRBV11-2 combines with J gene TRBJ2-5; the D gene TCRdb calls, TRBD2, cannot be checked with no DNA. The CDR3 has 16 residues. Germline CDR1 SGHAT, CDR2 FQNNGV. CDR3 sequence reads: CASSLGREGYQETQYF. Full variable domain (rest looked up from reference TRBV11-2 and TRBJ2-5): EAGVAQSPRYKIIEKRQSVAFWCNPISGHATLYWYQQILGQGPKLLIQFQNNGVVDDSQLPKDRFSAERLKGVDSTLKIQPAKLEDSAVYLCASSLGREGYQETQYFGPGTRLLVL.

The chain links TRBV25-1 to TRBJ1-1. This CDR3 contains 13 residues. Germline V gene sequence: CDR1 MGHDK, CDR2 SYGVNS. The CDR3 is CASSGVGITEAFF.

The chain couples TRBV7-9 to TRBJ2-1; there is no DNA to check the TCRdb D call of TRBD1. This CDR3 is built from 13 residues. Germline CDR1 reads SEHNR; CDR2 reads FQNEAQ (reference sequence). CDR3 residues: CASSSGRPAEQFF.

CDR3 sequence: CSAPFGGLGPDTQYF. The chain carries TRBV20-1 and TRBJ2-3; TCRdb returns TRBD1, unconfirmable since there is no DNA. Per germline, CDR1 DFQATT and CDR2 SNEGSKA (reference sequence). The CDR3 has 15 amino acids.

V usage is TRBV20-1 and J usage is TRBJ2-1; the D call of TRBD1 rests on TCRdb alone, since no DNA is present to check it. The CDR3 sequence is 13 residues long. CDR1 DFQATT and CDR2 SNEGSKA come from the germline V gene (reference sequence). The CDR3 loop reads CSARGQGYNEQFF.

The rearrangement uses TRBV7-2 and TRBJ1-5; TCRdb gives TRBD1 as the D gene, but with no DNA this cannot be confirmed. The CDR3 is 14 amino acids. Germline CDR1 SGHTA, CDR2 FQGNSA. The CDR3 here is CASSLRGANQPQHF.

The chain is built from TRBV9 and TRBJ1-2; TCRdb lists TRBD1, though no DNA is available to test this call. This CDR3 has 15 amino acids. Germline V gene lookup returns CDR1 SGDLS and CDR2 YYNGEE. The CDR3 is CASSGLSGINYGYTF.

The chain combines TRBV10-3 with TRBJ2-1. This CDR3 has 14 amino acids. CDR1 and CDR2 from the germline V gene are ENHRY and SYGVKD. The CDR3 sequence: CAISGLGRNNEQFF.

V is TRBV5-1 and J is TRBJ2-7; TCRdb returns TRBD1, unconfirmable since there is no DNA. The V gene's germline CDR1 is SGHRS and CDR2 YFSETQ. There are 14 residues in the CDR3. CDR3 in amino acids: CASSSTGLGYEQYF.

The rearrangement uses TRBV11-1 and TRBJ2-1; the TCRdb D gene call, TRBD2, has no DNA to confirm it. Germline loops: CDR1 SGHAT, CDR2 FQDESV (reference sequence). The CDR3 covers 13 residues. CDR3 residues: CASSRTSSLEQFF.

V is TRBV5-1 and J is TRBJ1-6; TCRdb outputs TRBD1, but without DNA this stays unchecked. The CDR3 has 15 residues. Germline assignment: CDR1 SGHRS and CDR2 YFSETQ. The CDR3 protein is CASSLAGTQYSPLHF.

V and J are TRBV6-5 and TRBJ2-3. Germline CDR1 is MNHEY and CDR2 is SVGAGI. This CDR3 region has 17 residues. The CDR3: CASSYSGRLAGTDTQYF.

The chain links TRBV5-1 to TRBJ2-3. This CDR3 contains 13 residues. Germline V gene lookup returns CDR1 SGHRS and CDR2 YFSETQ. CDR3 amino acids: CASRLAFKDTQYF.

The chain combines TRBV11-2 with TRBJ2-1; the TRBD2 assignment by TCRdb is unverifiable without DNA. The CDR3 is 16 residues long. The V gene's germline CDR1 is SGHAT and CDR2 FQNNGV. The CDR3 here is CASSLEGHRGGNEQFF.

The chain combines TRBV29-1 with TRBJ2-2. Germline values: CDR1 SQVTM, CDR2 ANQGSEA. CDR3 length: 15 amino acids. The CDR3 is CSVEDTIGSFGELFF.

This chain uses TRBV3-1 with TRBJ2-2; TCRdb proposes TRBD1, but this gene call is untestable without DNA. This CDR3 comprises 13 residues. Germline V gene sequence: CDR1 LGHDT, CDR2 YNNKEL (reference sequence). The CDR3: CASSQGGSGELFF.